This TCR beta chain originates from a study of T cell responses to AZD1222 COVID-19 vaccine. Points from the study as a whole: There were vaccine-associated CD4 TCRs across spike, dominant at 160-218 and 743-854. Clonal diversity was possibly underestimated, and the donors were mostly white British, with more females. Two doses of AZD1222 preceded a rise in Spike-specific TCR breadth and depth.

The protocol was immunoSEQ multiplex PCR, while the TCRdb copy is restricted to in-frame clones and leaves out a portion. The top ten hold 4% to 5% of the sample, which has 90,000 to 150,000 clones, more than 80% seen once. A word on this clone: Its antigen remains unidentified.

The CDR3 has 14 residues. Germline V gives CDR1 LNHDA, CDR2 SQIVND (reference sequence). V dropped 5 bases and J dropped 5; count of bases not matched to a gene: 5. Specimen: peripheral blood, collected 28 days after the second dose of the MenACWY control vaccine. The genes are TRBV19 and TRBJ2-5; 10 nucleotides line up with TRBD2. This sequence originates from an adult who received the MenACWY meningococcal vaccine as a control. CDR3 residues: CASSPSGGLETQYF. The CDR3 coding sequence is TGTGCCAGTAGTCCTAGCGGGGGTTTGGAGACCCAGTACTTC.